Listed below are T cell receptor beta chains from one sample, sequenced in a study of shared clonotypes between healthy human individuals. Generated by immunoSEQ multiplex PCR, the TCRdb table keeps only in-frame clones and is missing some. The data show millions of clones, approximately 94% seen once. Sequenced sample: naive CD8+ T cells sorted from blood. These receptors were collected from a man between 18 and 35 years old in good health. The CDR3 runs from the conserved cysteine through the conserved F or W. The order of the fields is J gene, clone size, V gene, D gene, CDR3 protein, CDR3 DNA. D genes are given only for firm matches. Only part of the rows carry a size: once, few, many, or a class if the clone is expanded.

j_call: TRBJ2-1
clone_size: -
v_call: TRBV29-1
d_call: -
cdr3_aa: CSVEEGVGYNEQFF
cdr3_nt: TGCAGCGTTGAAGAAGGCGTGGGGTACAATGAGCAGTTCTTC

j_call: TRBJ1-4
clone_size: -
v_call: TRBV6-5
d_call: TRBD1
cdr3_aa: CASGPGGTNEKLFF
cdr3_nt: TGTGCCAGCGGGCCAGGGGGCACTAATGAAAAACTGTTTTTT

j_call: TRBJ2-7
clone_size: -
v_call: TRBV7-9
d_call: -
cdr3_aa: CASSLLDGSYEQYF
cdr3_nt: TGTGCCAGCAGCCTCTTGGACGGTTCCTACGAGCAGTACTTC

j_call: TRBJ2-1
clone_size: -
v_call: TRBV19
d_call: TRBD2
cdr3_aa: CASSMFSGNEQFF
cdr3_nt: TGTGCCAGTAGTATGTTTAGCGGGAACGAGCAGTTCTTC

j_call: TRBJ1-5
clone_size: -
v_call: TRBV30
d_call: -
cdr3_aa: CAWSIQGGQPQHF
cdr3_nt: TGTGCCTGGAGTATCCAGGGAGGGCAGCCCCAGCATTTT

j_call: TRBJ2-1
clone_size: -
v_call: TRBV6-5
d_call: -
cdr3_aa: CASSYSGAGLEQFF
cdr3_nt: TGTGCCAGCAGTTACTCGGGGGCAGGGCTTGAGCAGTTCTTC

j_call: TRBJ1-4
clone_size: -
v_call: TRBV9
d_call: TRBD1
cdr3_aa: CASSGGTGLSNEKLFF
cdr3_nt: TGTGCCAGCAGCGGCGGGACAGGGCTGAGTAATGAAAAACTGTTTTTT

j_call: TRBJ1-1
clone_size: -
v_call: TRBV30
d_call: -
cdr3_aa: CAWSYDGNTEAFF
cdr3_nt: TGTGCCTGGAGTTACGACGGTAACACTGAAGCTTTCTTT

j_call: TRBJ1-4
clone_size: -
v_call: TRBV6-1
d_call: -
cdr3_aa: CASSEFVATNEKLFF
cdr3_nt: TGTGCCAGCAGTGAATTTGTGGCAACTAATGAAAAACTGTTTTTT

j_call: TRBJ2-6
clone_size: -
v_call: TRBV27
d_call: -
cdr3_aa: CASSYVGVSGANVLTF
cdr3_nt: TGTGCCAGCAGTTACGTGGGGGTCTCTGGGGCCAACGTCCTGACTTTC

j_call: TRBJ1-1
clone_size: -
v_call: TRBV14
d_call: -
cdr3_aa: CASSQDLYTEAFF
cdr3_nt: TGTGCCAGCAGCCAAGATTTATACACTGAAGCTTTCTTT

j_call: TRBJ1-6
clone_size: -
v_call: TRBV4-3
d_call: TRBD1
cdr3_aa: CASSQRTGGVSPLHF
cdr3_nt: TGCGCCAGCAGCCAGAGGACAGGGGGAGTGTCACCCCTCCACTTT

j_call: TRBJ2-3
clone_size: -
v_call: TRBV5-1
d_call: -
cdr3_aa: CASSLAAGGSEDTQYF
cdr3_nt: TGCGCCAGCAGCTTGGCCGCCGGGGGCAGCGAAGATACGCAGTATTTT

j_call: TRBJ2-2
clone_size: -
v_call: TRBV30
d_call: TRBD1
cdr3_aa: CAWGDSGELFF
cdr3_nt: TGTGCCTGGGGGGACAGCGGGGAGCTGTTTTTT

j_call: TRBJ2-7
clone_size: -
v_call: TRBV7-9
d_call: -
cdr3_aa: CASSGQGSYEQYF
cdr3_nt: TGTGCCAGCAGCGGGCAGGGCTCCTACGAGCAGTACTTC

j_call: TRBJ2-1
clone_size: -
v_call: TRBV4-1
d_call: -
cdr3_aa: CASSQVPGSGASYNEQFF
cdr3_nt: TGCGCCAGCAGCCAAGTACCCGGGAGTGGGGCCTCCTACAATGAGCAGTTCTTC

j_call: TRBJ2-7
clone_size: -
v_call: TRBV2
d_call: -
cdr3_aa: CASSEADRLQYF
cdr3_nt: TGTGCCAGCAGTGAAGCCGATCGCCTTCAGTACTTC

j_call: TRBJ2-1
clone_size: -
v_call: TRBV6-5
d_call: TRBD2
cdr3_aa: CASSYSAGDPNEQFF
cdr3_nt: TGTGCCAGCAGTTACTCTGCGGGAGATCCCAATGAGCAGTTCTTC

j_call: TRBJ2-2
clone_size: -
v_call: TRBV28
d_call: -
cdr3_aa: CASTPRGRVTGELFF
cdr3_nt: TGTGCCAGCACCCCCCGGGGAAGGGTCACCGGGGAGCTGTTTTTT

j_call: TRBJ1-3
clone_size: -
v_call: TRBV15
d_call: -
cdr3_aa: CATSSGTEGAGNTIYF
cdr3_nt: TGTGCCACCAGCTCTGGGACGGAGGGCGCTGGAAACACCATATATTTT

j_call: TRBJ2-2
clone_size: -
v_call: TRBV30
d_call: -
cdr3_aa: CAWSEERNTGELFF
cdr3_nt: TGTGCCTGGAGTGAGGAGCGGAACACCGGGGAGCTGTTTTTT

j_call: TRBJ2-1
clone_size: -
v_call: TRBV10-3
d_call: -
cdr3_aa: CAINQDGNEQFF
cdr3_nt: TGTGCCATCAACCAGGACGGCAATGAGCAGTTCTTC

j_call: TRBJ2-5
clone_size: -
v_call: TRBV19
d_call: TRBD1
cdr3_aa: CASSIDGDRGETQYF
cdr3_nt: TGTGCCAGTAGTATAGATGGTGACAGGGGGGAGACCCAGTACTTC

j_call: TRBJ2-7
clone_size: -
v_call: TRBV7-9
d_call: TRBD1
cdr3_aa: CASSFTAGTGGYEQYF
cdr3_nt: TGTGCCAGCAGCTTCACCGCCGGGACAGGGGGCTACGAGCAGTACTTC

j_call: TRBJ1-1
clone_size: -
v_call: TRBV27
d_call: -
cdr3_aa: CASSSIPPGGSEAFF
cdr3_nt: TGTGCCAGCAGTTCAATACCTCCAGGAGGCTCTGAAGCTTTCTTT

j_call: TRBJ2-7
clone_size: -
v_call: TRBV4-1
d_call: TRBD1
cdr3_aa: CASSQAQGYEQYF
cdr3_nt: TGCGCCAGCAGCCAAGCACAGGGGTACGAGCAGTACTTC

j_call: TRBJ1-1
clone_size: -
v_call: TRBV28
d_call: TRBD1
cdr3_aa: CASSFGTETMNTEAFF
cdr3_nt: TGTGCCAGCAGTTTTGGGACAGAGACCATGAACACTGAAGCTTTCTTT

j_call: TRBJ2-1
clone_size: -
v_call: TRBV5-1
d_call: TRBD2
cdr3_aa: CASSRGLAGGPYNEQFF
cdr3_nt: TGCGCCAGCAGCCGCGGACTAGCGGGAGGCCCCTACAATGAGCAGTTCTTC

j_call: TRBJ2-5
clone_size: -
v_call: TRBV7-3
d_call: -
cdr3_aa: CASSLIAGDRETQYF
cdr3_nt: TGTGCCAGCAGCTTAATCGCGGGGGACAGAGAGACCCAGTACTTC

j_call: TRBJ1-3
clone_size: -
v_call: TRBV28
d_call: -
cdr3_aa: CASSERGNTIYF
cdr3_nt: TGTGCCAGCAGTGAGAGGGGAAACACCATATATTTT

j_call: TRBJ1-1
clone_size: -
v_call: TRBV6-5
d_call: -
cdr3_aa: CASSYGGNTEAFF
cdr3_nt: TGTGCCAGCAGTTATGGAGGAAACACTGAAGCTTTCTTT

j_call: TRBJ2-3
clone_size: -
v_call: TRBV6-1
d_call: -
cdr3_aa: CASSVSPSGPGDTQYF
cdr3_nt: TGTGCCAGCAGTGTGAGCCCCAGCGGCCCTGGGGATACGCAGTATTTT

j_call: TRBJ2-7
clone_size: once
v_call: TRBV27
d_call: TRBD1
cdr3_aa: CASSLPRTGTYEQYF
cdr3_nt: TGTGCCAGCAGTTTACCCCGGACAGGGACCTACGAGCAGTACTTC

j_call: TRBJ2-1
clone_size: -
v_call: TRBV19
d_call: -
cdr3_aa: CASSVSPGVYNEQFF
cdr3_nt: TGTGCCAGTAGTGTTAGTCCGGGGGTCTACAATGAGCAGTTCTTC

j_call: TRBJ1-5
clone_size: -
v_call: TRBV27
d_call: -
cdr3_aa: CASSLWAGSSNQPQHF
cdr3_nt: TGTGCCAGCAGTTTATGGGCAGGATCGAGCAATCAGCCCCAGCATTTT

j_call: TRBJ2-3
clone_size: -
v_call: TRBV5-5
d_call: -
cdr3_aa: CASSLGGDTQYF
cdr3_nt: TGTGCCAGCAGCTTGGGAGGAGATACGCAGTATTTT

j_call: TRBJ1-2
clone_size: few
v_call: TRBV2
d_call: -
cdr3_aa: CASLPDSHGYTF
cdr3_nt: TGTGCCAGCCTCCCGGACAGCCATGGCTACACCTTC

j_call: TRBJ1-5
clone_size: -
v_call: TRBV28
d_call: TRBD1
cdr3_aa: CASSQTGGQGMEPQHF
cdr3_nt: TGTGCCAGCAGTCAGACAGGGGGACAGGGTATGGAGCCCCAGCATTTT

j_call: TRBJ2-5
clone_size: -
v_call: TRBV10-2
d_call: -
cdr3_aa: CASSESSGVETQYF
cdr3_nt: TGCGCCAGCAGTGAGTCTTCAGGGGTGGAGACCCAGTACTTC